Listed here are 4 T cell receptor beta chains from one sample, sequenced in a study of T cell responses to AZD1222 COVID-19 vaccine. Libraries were prepared by immunoSEQ multiplex PCR; TCRdb keeps only in-frame clonotypes and omits some of them. Of about 170,000 clones detected, 70% to 90% appear once; the ten largest clones hold approximately 0.97%. Sequenced material: peripheral blood, taken 28 days after the second AZD1222 dose. These receptors originate from an adult who received the AZD1222 COVID-19 vaccine.

The chain couples TRBV3-1 (or the pseudogene TRBV3-2) to TRBJ1-6; no definite D call. Germline lookup yields CDR1 LGHDT and CDR2 YNNKEL (reference sequence). The V end was cut by 0 bases, the J end by 7 bases, with 7 bases between. The CDR3 loop spans 14 amino acids. The CDR3, as DNA: TGTGCCAGCAGCCAAGAGACCGAGAATTCACCCCTCCACTTT. It specifies CASSQETENSPLHF.

This rearrangement joins TRBV6-5 to TRBJ1-2; D is undetermined. Germline CDR1 is MNHEY and CDR2 is SVGAGI. This CDR3 is built from 13 residues. V was pared by 4 bases and J by 5 bases, with 11 bases between. The CDR3 DNA is TGTGCCAGCAGTTTCGGTGCGAGGTATGGCTACACCTTC. Its protein is CASSFGARYGYTF.

The rearrangement joins TRBV5-1 to TRBJ1-4, with 8 nucleotides matching TRBD1. CDR1 and CDR2 (germline): SGHRS, YFSETQ. After removal of 4 bases from V and 3 bases from J, the junction contained 5 bases not matched to a gene. The CDR3 is made up of 15 amino acids. This CDR3 is CASSLQGQANEKLFF. CDR3 coding DNA: TGCGCCAGCAGCCTACAGGGACAGGCTAATGAAAAACTGTTTTTT. Full variable domain (outside the CDR3, taken from reference TRBV5-1 and TRBJ1-4): KAGVTQTPRYLIKTRGQQVTLSCSPISGHRSVSWYQQTPGQGLQFLFEYFSETQRNKGNFPGRFSGRQFSNSRSEMNVSTLELGDSALYLCASSLQGQANEKLFFGSGTQLSVL.

The V and J genes are TRBV19 and TRBJ1-5; D is uncertain. Germline V lookup: CDR1 LNHDA, CDR2 SQIVND (reference sequence). This CDR3 is built from 16 residues. Trimming removed 6 bases at V and 0 bases at J, with 15 bases between. CDR3 in amino acids: CASRARLPNSNQPQHF. The CDR3 region has the DNA TGTGCCAGTAGGGCACGTCTACCCAATAGCAATCAGCCCCAGCATTTT.